Each of the 10 T cell receptor beta chains below was sequenced from the same sample in a study of cytomegalovirus exposure and HLA in healthy donors. It was with 60 Vbeta and 13 Jbeta primers that the PCR ran. Libraries were prepared by immunoSEQ multiplex PCR; TCRdb keeps only in-frame clonotypes and omits some of them. The sample records around 190,000 clones, around 85% being singletons. The source material was PBMCs. The receptors were sampled from a man aged 18-30 years in good health and CMV-seronegative.

The rearrangement links TRBV13 to TRBJ2-7, with a possible D match to TRBD1 (6 bases). V dropped 6 bases and J dropped 0 bases, with 12 bases sitting between them. The CDR3 is made up of 14 amino acids. CDR1 is PRHDT and CDR2 is FYEKMQ in the germline V gene (reference sequence). The CDR3 DNA reads TGTGCCAGCAGACCCAGGGGTGGCTCCTACGAGCAGTACTTC. It encodes CASRPRGGSYEQYF.

V and J are TRBV6-5 and TRBJ1-6; tentative D call: TRBD1 (5 bases). Germline CDR1 is MNHEY and CDR2 is SVGAGI. Trimming took 0 bases from V and 4 from J, leaving 10 bases between them. This CDR3 contains 16 residues. CDR3 region: CASSYSGGSYNSPLHF. The CDR3 nucleotides read TGTGCCAGCAGTTACTCCGGGGGGTCTTATAATTCACCCCTCCACTTT.

The chain is built from TRBV15 and TRBJ2-5; no clear D gene. Germline V gene lookup returns CDR1 LNHNV and CDR2 YYDKDF (reference sequence). This CDR3 has 14 amino acids. The V end lost 5 bases, the J end lost 5 bases, and 15 bases lay between the germline ends. DNA of the CDR3: TGTGCCACCAGCCCCGGCGCGGCGGAGGAGACCCAGTACTTC. It specifies CATSPGAAEETQYF.

The V gene is TRBV5-6, the J gene TRBJ2-7; possible D gene TRBD2, 5 bases. The CDR3 contains 15 residues. Trimming shortened V by 2 bases and J by 2 bases, and 14 bases separated the two germline ends. CDR1 and CDR2 from the germline V gene are SGHDT and YYEEEE. CDR3 in amino acids: CASSLGPAEAYEQYF. The CDR3 DNA follows: TGTGCCAGCAGCTTAGGCCCAGCGGAAGCCTACGAGCAGTACTTC.

V usage is TRBV4-3 and J usage is TRBJ1-1, with 8 bases identical to TRBD1. This CDR3 is 14 amino acids long. The V gene's germline CDR1 is LGHNA and CDR2 YSLEER. V shed 1 base and J 11 bases; nucleotides not matched to a gene: 9. The DNA for the CDR3 is TGCGCCAGCAGCCAAGGCGGAGGACAGGGCTGGGCTTTCTTT. Encoded protein: CASSQGGGQGWAFF.

The chain carries TRBV9 and TRBJ2-1; the D gene is possibly TRBD2 (7 bases). Trimming cost V 2 bases and J 0 bases, with 21 bases left between them. Germline lookup yields CDR1 SGDLS and CDR2 YYNGEE. The CDR3 extends over 19 amino acids. The CDR3 DNA follows: TGTGCCAGCAGCGTGCCGAGGGGGGGCGGGAGTAGCTCCTACAATGAGCAGTTCTTC. Translated: CASSVPRGGGSSSYNEQFF.

This chain links TRBV5-4 with TRBJ1-1; TRBD1 aligns across 8 bases. V lost 0 bases, J lost 2 bases, and 6 bases stayed unmatched. The CDR3 covers 16 residues. Germline lookup yields CDR1 SGHNT and CDR2 YYREEE (reference sequence). The CDR3: CASSLGGQGINTEAFF. The CDR3 region has the DNA TGTGCCAGCAGCTTGGGAGGACAGGGCATTAACACTGAAGCTTTCTTT.

This rearrangement joins TRBV6-5 to TRBJ1-1; 10 bases are shared with TRBD1. CDR1 and CDR2 from the germline V gene are MNHEY and SVGAGI. V was pared by 4 bases and J by 10 bases, with 6 bases of the junction left unmatched. The CDR3 covers 13 residues. CDR3 DNA sequence: TGTGCCAGCAGTTCCGGGACAGGGGCTCCAGCTTTCTTT. It is translated as CASSSGTGAPAFF.

The V and J genes are TRBV19 and TRBJ1-2; 7 positions match TRBD1. V shed 1 base, J shed 4 bases, and the junction held 9 bases outside the gene matches. This CDR3 is built from 16 residues. In germline, CDR1 is LNHDA, CDR2 SQIVND (reference sequence). This CDR3 reads CASSIVSSGTAYGYTF. The CDR3 region has the DNA TGTGCCAGTAGTATAGTCTCCTCCGGGACAGCCTATGGCTACACCTTC. The full variable domain, in which reference TRBV19 and TRBJ1-2 provide the parts outside the CDR3, is DGGITQSPKYLFRKEGQNVTLSCEQNLNHDAMYWYRQDPGQGLRLIYYSQIVNDFQKGDIAEGYSVSREKKESFPLTVTSAQKNPTAFYLCASSIVSSGTAYGYTFGSGTRLTVV.

The V gene is TRBV28, the J gene TRBJ2-5, with 7 nucleotides matching TRBD2. This CDR3 comprises 17 residues. Germline loops: CDR1 MDHEN, CDR2 SYDVKM. V lost 0 bases, J lost 4 bases, and 11 bases stayed unmatched. As DNA, the CDR3 is TGTGCCAGCAGTTTATGGTTCCCTCCCCGCGGGGGAGAGACCCAGTACTTC. Translation gives CASSLWFPPRGGETQYF.